This T cell receptor beta chain was observed in a study of blood T cell repertoires in COVID-19 (dated by TCRdb to about 2020). Background on the whole study: Collaborator samples came from the United States, Italy and Spain and covered acute and convalescent phases of COVID-19. The repertoires were released in a freely available public database meant as a resource for research on the immune response to SARS-CoV-2. Subjects who had been exposed to COVID-19, were actively infected with it, or had recovered from it provided the deeply sampled blood TCRbeta repertoires that made up the dataset. The material from the prospective study consisted of cDNA or gDNA derived from T cells, B-cell-depleted T cells, or PBMCs. Samples were obtained from the ongoing ImmuneRACE study (first 160 participants) and from over 1,000 subjects provided by 6 global collaborators. A de-identified subject ID, COVID-19 status, age in years and sex were almost always included in the sample metadata. Where available, HLA class I and class II types were taken from metadata supplied by the sample provider and were not determined by assay-based typing. Broader findings and caveats from the paper: How much clinical and demographic metadata was included differed by source and by participant, and the metadata was provided uncurated.

A note on this clone: No antigen is known for it. Base qualities are not provided; no much larger clone lies one nucleotide away.

V was cut back by 2 bases and J by 2 bases, leaving a gap of 7 bases between them. The germline V gene gives CDR1 as SNHLY and CDR2 as FYNNEI. The CDR3 starts with the cysteine, ends with the phenylalanine, and has 14 residues. The entry retains the CDR3 DNA only, 42 bases that are in frame from base 1. TCRbeta CDR3 regions were amplified from genomic DNA by means of the immunoSEQ Assay, a bias-controlled multiplex PCR. From the authors' description of their analysis: Nucleated cell counts per sample were estimated from amplification of reference gene primers within the assay. To quantify the absolute abundance of each unique TCRbeta CDR3 rearrangement, sequence reads were collapsed and filtered. For each sample, productive Simpson clonality was calculated as the square root of Simpson's diversity index across productive rearrangements. The source is immuneACCESS, and TCRdb retained only in-frame sequences with V and J called. Part of the clones is not carried over; for the studies checked, unresolved V genes explain less than half of this, and the remainder is unexplained. V and J calls and clone size follow that table, whereas D and trimming were derived from the DNA. The sample data list more than 350,000 clones, and 70% to 90% of these were observed just once. The ten largest clones capture roughly 1.4% of the sample.

Participants in the prospective study were aged about 18 to 90 years, lived in under 30 United States geographic areas, and enrolled through a virtual design. In the prospective study, participants were assigned to cohorts based on the clinical history participants reported in a screening survey and a study questionnaire. Exposed participants were defined as having been in contact with someone with a PCR-confirmed or clinician-diagnosed COVID-19 case within 2 weeks of study entry. In the prospective study, mobile phlebotomists collected whole blood, serum and a nasopharyngeal or oropharyngeal swab from each participant. Prospective study participants could optionally give additional blood draws and questionnaires over an approximately two-month period. Before DNA extraction, blood samples from the prospective study were shipped at room temperature or frozen.

The V gene is TRBV2 and the J gene is TRBJ1-5; matching of 6 bases hints at TRBD1 as the D gene. This receptor was taken from a woman between 18 and 29 years old who had been exposed to COVID-19. The specimen sequenced was PBMCs or T cells enriched from blood (not recorded which). The nucleotide sequence is TGTGCCAGCAGTGAAAACAGGGGCAATCAGCCCCAGCATTTT. It encodes CASSENRGNQPQHF. The full variable domain, with segments outside the CDR3 supplied by the reference TRBV2 and TRBJ1-5 proteins, appears as EPEVTQTPSHQVTQMGQEVILRCVPISNHLYFYWYRQILGQKVEFLVSFYNNEISEKSEIFDDQFSVERPDGSNFTLKIRSTKLEDSAMYFCASSENRGNQPQHFGDGTRLSIL.